The 24 T cell receptor beta chains in this list originate from one sample, sequenced in a study of regulatory T cells in long-lasting Graves disease. Time point: persistent/refractory GD, antithyroid drugs over 5 years with positive TRAb. Construction of the TCR library relied on RNA isolated from PBMCs. Construction of TCR beta libraries relied on iRepertoire HTBI primers and on Arm-PCR targeting CDR3 regions. TCRdb recomputed calls from the multiplex PCR reads with MiXCR, one row per CDR3 protein. The sample contains 250,000 to 300,000 distinct CDR3 sequences, around 23% of which appear only once. Material: peripheral blood mononuclear cells (PBMCs), obtained when the disease was refractory, from a patient treated with antithyroid drugs. The receptors stem from a female donor with Graves disease.

This clonotype was seen many times. The V gene is TRBV2, the J gene TRBJ1-2; 9 bases fit TRBD1. Trimming took 5 bases from V and 8 from J; bases not matched to a gene: 9. The length of the CDR3 is 14 residues. Per germline, CDR1 SNHLY and CDR2 FYNNEI. This CDR3 is CASSSLRTGAGYTF. The CDR3 DNA follows: TGTGCCAGCAGTTCACTTCGGACAGGGGCCGGCTACACCTTC.

The chain is built from TRBV13 and TRBJ2-2, with unresolved D. This CDR3 has 11 residues. Germline V gene lookup returns CDR1 PRHDT and CDR2 FYEKMQ (reference sequence). Trimming pared 6 bases from V and 8 bases from J, leaving 7 bases between. The chain's CDR3 is CASRGAGELFF. In nucleotides, the CDR3 is TGTGCCAGCAGGGGTGCTGGGGAGCTGTTTTTT.

With respect to this clonotype: A much larger clone differs by one base, so this may be a read error. The chain joins TRBV3-2 to TRBJ1-1; TRBD1, the table's D call, lacks a check against the DNA. TRBV3-2 is marked as a pseudogene. This CDR3 is 16 amino acids long. CDR3 sequence reads: CASNQEGTEWGTEAFF. The CDR3 DNA follows: TGTGCCAGCAACCAAGAAGGGACCGAATGGGGCACTGAAGCTTTCTTT.

This clonotype was seen a few times. The CDR3 loop is CASSQSWDSTYEQYF. CDR3 sequence (DNA): TGCGCCAGCAGCCAGTCGTGGGACTCCACCTACGAGCAGTACTTC. The chain combines TRBV4-3 with TRBJ2-7, with TRBD2 as a possible D gene (6 bases). Germline V CDR1 and CDR2: LGHNA, YSLEER. CDR3 length equals 15 residues. V dropped 3 bases and J dropped 2 bases, with 14 bases sitting between them.

This clonotype has a handful of counts. The J gene is TRBJ1-1, the V gene TRBV14; tentative D call: TRBD1 (5 bases). CDR3 length: 17 residues. Germline-derived CDR1 and CDR2 are SGHDN and FVKESK. With 3 bases removed from V and 3 bases from J, the gap between germline ends came to 20 bases. This chain's CDR3 is CASSQGPGEEVDTEAFF. The DNA for the CDR3 is TGTGCCAGCAGCCAGGGGCCTGGGGAAGAGGTGGACACTGAAGCTTTCTTT.

A single count supports this clonotype. V gene TRBV10-3 combines with J gene TRBJ2-3, with a tentative D call TRBD2 (5 bases). The CDR3 loop spans 14 amino acids. Trimming removed 4 bases at V and 3 bases at J, with 11 bases between. Germline lookup yields CDR1 ENHRY and CDR2 SYGVKD. Written as DNA, the CDR3 is TGTGCCATCAGTGGTCCGAGGGTGACAGATACGCAGTATTTT. Its protein product is CAISGPRVTDTQYF.

This clonotype occurred a few times. J is TRBJ1-2 and V is TRBV6-1, with D unresolved. Looked up from germline, CDR1 is MNHNS and CDR2 is SASEGT. The CDR3 loop spans 11 amino acids. Trimming removed 6 bases at V and 12 bases at J, with 14 bases between. CDR3 bases: TGTGCCAGCAGGCTGAAAATCCGGAACACCTTC. Translated: CASRLKIRNTF.

Details on this clonotype: Germline is not matched at one junction end, which may reflect a read error. This sequence joins TRBV27 and TRBJ2-4, with D perhaps matching TRBD2 (5 bases). Germline lookup yields CDR1 MNHEY and CDR2 SMNVEV (reference sequence). The CDR3 has 14 residues. Written as DNA, the CDR3 is TGTGCCAGCAGTTCCAGCGAGGGAGAGCTCATTCGGTACTTC. Translated: CASSSSEGELIRYF.

This clonotype was counted at least ten times. V gene TRBV11-2 combines with J gene TRBJ1-1, with D perhaps TRBD1 (6 bases). The length of the CDR3 is 14 residues. The V and J ends lost 1 base and 5 bases respectively, with 11 bases between them. CDR1 is SGHAT and CDR2 is FQNNGV in the germline V gene. CDR3 protein: CASSLAGRGTEAFF. DNA for the CDR3: TGTGCCAGCAGCTTAGCGGGGAGGGGGACTGAAGCTTTCTTT.

J is TRBJ2-7 and V is TRBV18, with 11 nucleotides matching TRBD1. Germline V lookup: CDR1 KGHSH, CDR2 LQKENI. The V segment lost 4 bases and the J segment 4 bases; nucleotides outside the gene matches: 3. The CDR3 length is 14 residues. CDR3 DNA: TGTGCCAGCTCACGGGACAGGGGGACGTACGAGCAGTACTTC. Amino acid sequence: CASSRDRGTYEQYF.

This clonotype was seen at least ten times. The chain is built from TRBV11-2 and TRBJ2-5, with TRBD2 as a possible D gene (6 bases). This CDR3 is built from 18 residues. The germline V gene has CDR1 SGHAT and CDR2 FQNNGV. Trimming stripped 1 base from V and 0 bases from J, with 18 bases between. The CDR3 reads CASSLGQILAGNQETQYF. For the CDR3, the DNA is TGTGCCAGCAGCTTAGGACAGATCCTGGCGGGGAACCAAGAGACCCAGTACTTC.

There are a few counts of this clonotype. This sequence joins TRBV11-2 and TRBJ2-5; maybe TRBD1 (5 bases). Trimming stripped 1 base from V and 5 bases from J, with 11 bases between. The CDR3 runs 14 residues. Germline CDR1 and CDR2: SGHAT and FQNNGV. The CDR3 here is CASSLVGAPETQYF. Here the CDR3 DNA reads TGTGCCAGCAGCTTAGTAGGGGCCCCGGAGACCCAGTACTTC.

The chain uses TRBV14 and TRBJ2-2; D uncertain. CDR1 is SGHDN and CDR2 is FVKESK in the germline V gene. The V end was cut by 4 bases, the J end by 1 base, with 16 bases between. CDR3 size: 17 residues. CDR3 region: CASSLLPKQRNTGELFF. CDR3 nucleotides: TGTGCCAGCAGCCTTCTACCGAAGCAGAGGAACACCGGGGAGCTGTTTTTT.

This clonotype was picked up many times. The chain uses TRBV7-8 and TRBJ2-7, with 11 bases matching TRBD2. This CDR3 has 15 amino acids. Trimming cost V 0 bases and J 7 bases; bases outside gene matches: 5. The V gene's germline CDR1 is SGHVS and CDR2 FQNEAQ. CDR3: CASSLALASGREQYF. CDR3 DNA: TGTGCCAGCAGCTTAGCGCTGGCTAGCGGGAGGGAGCAGTACTTC.

This clonotype appeared many times. V usage is TRBV28 and J usage is TRBJ1-2; the D gene is possibly TRBD1 (5 bases). Germline values: CDR1 MDHEN, CDR2 SYDVKM. CDR3 length: 19 amino acids. Trimming removed 4 bases at V and 0 bases at J, with 24 bases between. Here the CDR3 DNA reads TGTGCCAGCAGTTATCGGCGGAGGGGCGGATTTTTCGCTAACTATGGCTACACCTTC. Amino acid sequence: CASSYRRRGGFFANYGYTF.

This clonotype has ten or more counts. This chain joins TRBV11-2 and TRBJ1-5; D might be TRBD1 (5 bases). In germline, CDR1 is SGHAT, CDR2 FQNNGV. Trimming left V 1 base short and J 1 base short, with 11 bases between. The CDR3 consists of 16 residues. This CDR3 is CASSLGGWGSNQPQHF. The DNA of the CDR3 is TGTGCCAGCAGCTTAGGGGGATGGGGGAGCAATCAGCCCCAGCATTTT.

About this clonotype itself: A far larger clone is one nucleotide away, so this likely arose from a read error. The CDR3 does not end in the conserved phenylalanine or tryptophan, so this is likely a read error. The rearrangement links TRBV6-2 or TRBV6-3 to TRBJ2-1; 10 bases fit TRBD2. CDR3 length: 15 residues. V shed 4 bases, J shed 3 bases, and the junction held 3 bases outside the gene matches. Germline CDR1 MNHEY, CDR2 SVGEGT. In nucleotides, the CDR3 is TGTGCCAGCAGTTCTAGCGGGAGTCACTACAATGAGCAGTTCGTC. Its protein product is CASSSSGSHYNEQFV.

The V call is TRBV20-1, the J call TRBJ2-1, with a weak D call TRBD1 (6 bases). The CDR3 loop spans 16 amino acids. Per the germline V gene, CDR1 is DFQATT and CDR2 is SNEGSKA (reference sequence). Trimming took off 6 bases at V and 0 bases at J, with 18 bases between the two ends. CDR3 DNA sequence: TGCAGTGCAACCATGGGACACTCCAGCTCCTACAATGAGCAGTTCTTC. Protein sequence: CSATMGHSSSYNEQFF.

In its sample, this clonotype was seen many times. This chain connects TRBV30 to TRBJ1-5; the D gene is possibly TRBD1 (5 bases). This CDR3 has 15 amino acids. Between the trimmed V and J ends, which lost 5 bases and 4 bases, there was a span of 18 bases. Germline V gene data show CDR1 as GTSNPN and CDR2 as SVGIG (reference sequence). The CDR3 sequence is CAWGNRGAENQPQHF. Here the CDR3 DNA reads TGTGCCTGGGGGAACCGAGGGGCCGAGAATCAGCCCCAGCATTTT.

This clonotype was counted only a few times. The chain has TRBV3-1 and TRBJ2-2, with 9 bases that match TRBD2. With V trimmed by 0 bases and J by 5 bases, 7 bases remained unmatched. Germline V gene data show CDR1 as LGHDT and CDR2 as YNNKEL (reference sequence). This CDR3 comprises 17 residues. CDR3 in DNA: TGTGCCAGCAGCCAAGACATAGCGGGAGTGGAAACCGGGGAGCTGTTTTTT. Its protein is CASSQDIAGVETGELFF.

In the case of this clonotype: Relative to the germline gene, one junction end is altered; a read error may explain this. The V call is TRBV11-2, the J call TRBJ2-7; 8 nucleotides agree with TRBD2. Germline CDR1 is SGHAT and CDR2 is FQNNGV. The CDR3 spans 13 residues. The CDR3 DNA reads as TGTGCCAGCAACTTAGCGGGGATTGGGGAGCAGTACTTC. This encodes CASNLAGIGEQYF.

This rearrangement joins TRBV12-3 or TRBV12-4 to TRBJ2-1; a possible D gene is TRBD1 (6 bases). V lost 3 bases to trimming and J lost 4 bases, with 10 bases between them. The CDR3 loop spans 14 amino acids. The CDR3 DNA is TGTGCCAGCAGTTTCGCAGGGGTTTACAATGAGCAGTTCTTC. Translated, it gives CASSFAGVYNEQFF.

The chain has TRBV12-3 or TRBV12-4 and TRBJ2-2, with 11 positions matching TRBD2. The CDR3 length is 15 residues. V was clipped by 5 bases and J by 6 bases; unmatched bases: 5. CDR3: CASSPLAGEAGELFF. CDR3 DNA sequence: TGTGCCAGCAGTCCACTAGCGGGAGAAGCCGGGGAGCTGTTTTTT.

The J gene is TRBJ2-7, the V gene TRBV20-1, with 16 bases lining up with TRBD2. The CDR3 has 17 amino acids. From germline, CDR1 is DFQATT and CDR2 SNEGSKA (reference sequence). V gave up 3 bases and J gave up 2 bases; unmatched junction bases: 7. CDR3 protein: CSASYPGTSGRAYEQYF. The CDR3 nucleotides read TGCAGTGCTAGCTATCCCGGGACTAGCGGGAGGGCCTACGAGCAGTACTTC.